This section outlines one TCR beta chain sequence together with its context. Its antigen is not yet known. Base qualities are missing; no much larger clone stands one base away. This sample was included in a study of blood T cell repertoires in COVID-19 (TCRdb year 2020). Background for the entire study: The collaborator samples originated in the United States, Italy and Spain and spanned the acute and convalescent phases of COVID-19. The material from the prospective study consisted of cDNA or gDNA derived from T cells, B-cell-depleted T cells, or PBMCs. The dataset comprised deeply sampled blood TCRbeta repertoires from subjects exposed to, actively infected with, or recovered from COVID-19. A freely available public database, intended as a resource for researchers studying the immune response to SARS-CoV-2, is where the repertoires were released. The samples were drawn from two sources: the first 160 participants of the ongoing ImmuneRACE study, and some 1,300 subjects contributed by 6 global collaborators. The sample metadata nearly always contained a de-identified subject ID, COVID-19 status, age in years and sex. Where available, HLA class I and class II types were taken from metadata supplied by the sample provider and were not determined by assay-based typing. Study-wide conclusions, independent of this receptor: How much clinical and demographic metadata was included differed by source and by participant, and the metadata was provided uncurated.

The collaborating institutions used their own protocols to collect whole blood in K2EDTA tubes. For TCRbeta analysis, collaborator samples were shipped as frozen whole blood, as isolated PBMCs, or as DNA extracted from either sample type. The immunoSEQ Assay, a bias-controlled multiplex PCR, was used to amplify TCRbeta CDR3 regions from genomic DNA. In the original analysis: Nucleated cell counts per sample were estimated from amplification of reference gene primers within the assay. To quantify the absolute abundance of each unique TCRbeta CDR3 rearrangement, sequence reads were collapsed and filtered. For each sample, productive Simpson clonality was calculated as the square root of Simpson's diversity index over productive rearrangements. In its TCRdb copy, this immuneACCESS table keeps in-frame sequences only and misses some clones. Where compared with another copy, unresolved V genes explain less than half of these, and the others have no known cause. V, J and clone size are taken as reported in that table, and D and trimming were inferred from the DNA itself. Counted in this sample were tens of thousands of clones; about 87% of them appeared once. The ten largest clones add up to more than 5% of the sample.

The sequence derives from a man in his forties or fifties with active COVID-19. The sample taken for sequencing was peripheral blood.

For the CDR3, the sequence is CASSLRTGAGYGYTF. The DNA reads TGTGCCAGCAGCCTACGGACAGGCGCGGGGTATGGCTACACCTTC. Rearrangement joined TRBV11-3 to TRBJ1-2; 7 bases in the middle match TRBD1. Measured from the cysteine to the phenylalanine, the CDR3 is 15 residues long. Only the CDR3 DNA is retained, 45 bases long and in frame from the first base. The germline V gene sets CDR1 to SGHNT and CDR2 to YENEEA. Unmatched junction bases come to 11, with V trimmed by 5 bases and J by 5 bases.